This T cell receptor (beta chain) was obtained from a study of PD-L1 blockade in urothelial cancer (dated by TCRdb to the late 2010s). For context, the study as a whole: All patients started therapy in about 2014 and received atezolizumab 1,200 mg intravenously every 3 weeks. Pretreatment tumor samples and matched peripheral blood, collected serially before and after atezolizumab treatment, underwent TCR sequencing. The study, an exploratory multi-omic analysis, examined somatic, immune and clinical correlates of response to PD-L1 blockade with atezolizumab in urothelial cancer. Blood samples were analyzed at 3 weeks after treatment start (second dose) and at 6 weeks after treatment start. Pretreatment blood TCR-seq was available for under 35 patients, at least one posttreatment blood collection was obtained for 24 patients, and tumor TCR-seq was available for 24 patients. Blood samples gave a median of about 150,000 T cells and 83,000 or so unique TCRs, with a median clonality of approximately 0.08. Durable clinical benefit was defined as progression-free survival longer than 6 months, and TCR features were also tested against progression-free and overall survival. An ECOG performance status of 0 or 1 was recorded for the patients, and 0 to 3 prior chemotherapy regimens had been received by the patients. Eight to ten patients achieved durable clinical benefit and approximately 20 did not. Twenty-five of 29 patients were identified as males with urothelial cancer of bladder origin, and a prior smoking history was reported by 18 of 29 patients. In the same patients who had TCR sequencing, pretreatment tumors also underwent whole exome sequencing and RNA sequencing. Results and caveats for the whole study, not just this receptor: Because of the small sample size (n ≈ 27) and the many exploratory analyses performed, the results are intended to be regarded as hypothesis-generating. Improved progression-free and overall survival was associated with having pretreatment peripheral blood TCR clonality below the median. Patients with durable benefit showed greater expansion of tumor-associated TCR clones in peripheral blood 3 weeks after starting treatment (n ≈ 22, p = 0.022).

The germline V gene encodes CDR1 MDHEN and CDR2 SYDVKM. Relative to germline, V is missing 10 bases and J is missing 2 bases, with 9 bases of the junction outside any gene match. The CDR3 numbers 14 residues from cysteine through phenylalanine. The CDR3 DNA has 42 bases and is translated from base 1. In the case of this clone: This receptor's antigen is unknown. Per-base qualities were not stored, and no clone one base away is much larger.

Each PCR received spiked-in synthetic TCR analog templates so that absolute template abundance could be estimated from read counts. The immunoSEQ assay used bias-controlled V and J gene primers to amplify TCRbeta CDR3 regions from genomic DNA. Rearranged TCRbeta segments were sequenced at approximately 20X coverage. The original pipeline was this. Clustering was used to correct sequencing errors, and CDR3s were annotated against IMGT to assign V, D and J genes. Out-of-frame and stop-codon sequences were excluded, and only productive TCRbeta rearrangements were used in downstream analyses. Clonality was calculated as one minus the Shannon entropy normalized by the log of the number of unique productive sequences. Clones differing between time points or between blood and tumor were identified by Fisher's exact test with Benjamini-Hochberg correction at adjusted p below 0.01. Imported from immuneACCESS, the table was reduced by TCRdb to in-frame sequences with V and J called. These copies leave out some clones; in studies compared against another copy, an unresolved V gene accounts for under half, and the cause of the remainder is not known. V, J and clone size were drawn from that table, and D and trimming were deduced from the DNA. The sample records around 53,000 clones, roughly 84% of which are singletons. The top ten clones comprise about 6% of the sample.

The cohort included 25 to 30 patients with locally advanced or metastatic urothelial carcinoma who were treated at Memorial Sloan Kettering on a trial protocol. Peripheral blood mononuclear cells were collected pretreatment and during treatment, with between 1 and 8 total time points obtained per patient. The Qiagen DNeasy Blood extraction kit was used to purify genomic DNA from total PBMCs and from tumor samples. Collected pretreatment and during treatment, PBMCs were isolated and stored as previously described. The sample was PBMCs, taken around atezolizumab (anti-PD-L1) treatment. This receptor was identified in a man aged 35 to 55 with urothelial cancer. The chain links TRBV28 with TRBJ2-7; TRBD2 fits 9 bases in the junction. The CDR3 reads as follows: CAIQRGGRAYEQYF. The bases read TGTGCCATCCAGCGGGGCGGGAGGGCCTACGAGCAGTACTTC.